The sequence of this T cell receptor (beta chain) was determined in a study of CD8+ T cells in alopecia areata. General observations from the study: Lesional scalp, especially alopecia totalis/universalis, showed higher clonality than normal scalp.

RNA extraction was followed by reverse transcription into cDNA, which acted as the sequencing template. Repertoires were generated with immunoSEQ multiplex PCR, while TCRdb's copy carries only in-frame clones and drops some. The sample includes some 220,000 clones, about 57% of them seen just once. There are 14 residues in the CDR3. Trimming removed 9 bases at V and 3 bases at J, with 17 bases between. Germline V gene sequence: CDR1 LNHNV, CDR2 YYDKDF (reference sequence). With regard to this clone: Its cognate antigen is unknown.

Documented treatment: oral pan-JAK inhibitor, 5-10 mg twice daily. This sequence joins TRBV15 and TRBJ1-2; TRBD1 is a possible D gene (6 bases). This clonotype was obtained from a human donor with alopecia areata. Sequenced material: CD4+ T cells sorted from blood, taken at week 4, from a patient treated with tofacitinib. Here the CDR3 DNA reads TGTGCCACAGCCGGGGGCTCGACTTACTATGGCTACACCTTC. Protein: CATAGGSTYYGYTF.